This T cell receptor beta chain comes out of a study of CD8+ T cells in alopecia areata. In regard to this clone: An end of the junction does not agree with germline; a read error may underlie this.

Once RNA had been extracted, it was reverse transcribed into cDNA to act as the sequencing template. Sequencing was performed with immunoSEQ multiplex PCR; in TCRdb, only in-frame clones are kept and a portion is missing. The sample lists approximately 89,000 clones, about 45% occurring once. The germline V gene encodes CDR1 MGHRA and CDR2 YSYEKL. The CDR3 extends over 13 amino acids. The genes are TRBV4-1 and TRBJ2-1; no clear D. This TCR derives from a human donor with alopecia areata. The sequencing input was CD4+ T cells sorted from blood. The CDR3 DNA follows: TGCGCCAGCAGCCAAGTGGCTCTCGCGGCAGCCATCTTC. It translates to CASSQVALAAAIF.